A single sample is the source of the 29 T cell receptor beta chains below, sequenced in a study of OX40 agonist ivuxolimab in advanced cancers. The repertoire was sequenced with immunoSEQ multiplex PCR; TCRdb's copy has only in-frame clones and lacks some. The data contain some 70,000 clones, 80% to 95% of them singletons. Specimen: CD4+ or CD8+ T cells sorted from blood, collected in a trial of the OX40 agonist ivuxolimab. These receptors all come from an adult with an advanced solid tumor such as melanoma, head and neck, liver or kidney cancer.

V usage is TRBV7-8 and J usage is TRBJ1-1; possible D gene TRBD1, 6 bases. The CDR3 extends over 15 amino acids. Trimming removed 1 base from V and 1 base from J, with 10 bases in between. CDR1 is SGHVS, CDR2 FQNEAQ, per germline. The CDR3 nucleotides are TGTGCCAGCAGCTTAGAAGGCAGGGGGAACACTGAAGCTTTCTTT. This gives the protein CASSLEGRGNTEAFF.

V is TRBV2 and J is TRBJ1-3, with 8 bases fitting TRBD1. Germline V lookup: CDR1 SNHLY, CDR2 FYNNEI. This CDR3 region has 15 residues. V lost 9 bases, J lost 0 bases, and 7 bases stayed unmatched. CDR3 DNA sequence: TGTGCCAGAATACAGGGGGGAATCTCTGGAAACACCATATATTTT. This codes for CARIQGGISGNTIYF.

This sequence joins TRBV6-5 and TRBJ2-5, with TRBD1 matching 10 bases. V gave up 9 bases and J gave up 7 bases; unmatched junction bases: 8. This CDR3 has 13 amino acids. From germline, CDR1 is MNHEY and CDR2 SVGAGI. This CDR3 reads CASVDRGTGTQYF. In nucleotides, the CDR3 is TGTGCCAGTGTGGACAGGGGGACAGGGACCCAGTACTTC.

Written as DNA, the CDR3 is TGCGCCAGCTTTGCCACAGGGGGGGATACGCAGTATTTT. This gives the protein CASFATGGDTQYF. The chain employs TRBV5-1 and TRBJ2-3, with 8 bases fitting TRBD1. The CDR3 spans 13 residues. The V and J ends lost 7 bases and 6 bases, in that order; junction bases with no gene match: 7. CDR1 and CDR2 from the germline V gene are SGHRS and YFSETQ. Full variable domain (remainder filled in from reference TRBV5-1 and TRBJ2-3): KAGVTQTPRYLIKTRGQQVTLSCSPISGHRSVSWYQQTPGQGLQFLFEYFSETQRNKGNFPGRFSGRQFSNSRSEMNVSTLELGDSALYLCASFATGGDTQYFGPGTRLTVL.

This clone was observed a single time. This chain's CDR3 is CASSGTGTTTDTQYF. For the CDR3, the DNA is TGTGCCAGCAGTGGAACCGGGACAACAACAGATACGCAGTATTTT. The gene calls are TRBV9 and TRBJ2-3; TRBD1 might be the D (6 bases). The CDR3 runs 15 residues. CDR1 is SGDLS, CDR2 YYNGEE, per germline. Trimming shortened V by 5 bases and J by 3 bases, and 16 bases separated the two germline ends. The full variable domain, with the rest looked up from reference TRBV9 and TRBJ2-3, is DSGVTQTPKHLITATGQRVTLRCSPRSGDLSVYWYQQSLDQGLQFLIQYYNGEERAKGNILERFSAQQFPDLHSELNLSSLELGDSALYFCASSGTGTTTDTQYFGPGTRLTVL.

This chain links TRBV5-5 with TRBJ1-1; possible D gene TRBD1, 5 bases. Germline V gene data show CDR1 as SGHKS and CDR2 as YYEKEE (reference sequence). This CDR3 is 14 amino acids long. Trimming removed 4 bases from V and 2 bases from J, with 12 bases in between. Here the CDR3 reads CASSAGWGNTEAFF. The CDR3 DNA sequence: TGTGCCAGCAGCGCAGGGTGGGGTAACACTGAAGCTTTCTTT.

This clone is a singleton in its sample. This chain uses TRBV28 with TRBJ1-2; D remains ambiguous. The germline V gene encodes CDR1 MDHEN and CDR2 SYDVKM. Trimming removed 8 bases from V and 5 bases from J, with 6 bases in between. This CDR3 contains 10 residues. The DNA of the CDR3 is TGTGCCAGCTCGTTATATGGCTACACCTTC. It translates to CASSLYGYTF.

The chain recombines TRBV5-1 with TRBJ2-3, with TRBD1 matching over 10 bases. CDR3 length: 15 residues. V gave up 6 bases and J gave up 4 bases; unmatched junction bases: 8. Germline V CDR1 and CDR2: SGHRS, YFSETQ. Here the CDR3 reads CASNKRDRGADTQYF. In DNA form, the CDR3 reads TGCGCCAGCAACAAGAGGGACAGGGGTGCAGATACGCAGTATTTT.

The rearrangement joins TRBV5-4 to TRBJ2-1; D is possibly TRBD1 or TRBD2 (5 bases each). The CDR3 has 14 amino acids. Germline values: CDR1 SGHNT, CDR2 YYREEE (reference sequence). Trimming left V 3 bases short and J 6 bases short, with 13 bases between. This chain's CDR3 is CASSSPRDLNEQFF. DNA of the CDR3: TGTGCCAGCAGCTCACCCCGGGACCTCAATGAGCAGTTCTTC.

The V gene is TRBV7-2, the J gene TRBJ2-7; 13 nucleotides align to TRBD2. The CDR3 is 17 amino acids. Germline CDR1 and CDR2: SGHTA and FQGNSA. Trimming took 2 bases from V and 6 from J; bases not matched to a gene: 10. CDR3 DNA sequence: TGTGCCAGCAGCTTATGGACTAGCGGGAGAAAAAGAGCCGAGCAGTACTTC. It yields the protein CASSLWTSGRKRAEQYF.

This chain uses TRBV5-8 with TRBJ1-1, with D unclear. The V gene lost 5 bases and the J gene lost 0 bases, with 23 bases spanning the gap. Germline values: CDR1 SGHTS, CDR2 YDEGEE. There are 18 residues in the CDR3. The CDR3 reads CASSSGSLWSSMNTEAFF. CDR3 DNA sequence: TGTGCCAGCAGTTCCGGTTCTCTTTGGAGTTCGATGAACACTGAAGCTTTCTTT.

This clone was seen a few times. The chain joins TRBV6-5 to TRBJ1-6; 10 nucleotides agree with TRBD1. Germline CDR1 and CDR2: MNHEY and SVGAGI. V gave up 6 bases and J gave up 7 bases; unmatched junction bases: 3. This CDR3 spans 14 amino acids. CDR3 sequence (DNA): TGTGCCAGCAGGCCGGGACAGGGGAATTCACCCCTCCACTTT. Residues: CASRPGQGNSPLHF.

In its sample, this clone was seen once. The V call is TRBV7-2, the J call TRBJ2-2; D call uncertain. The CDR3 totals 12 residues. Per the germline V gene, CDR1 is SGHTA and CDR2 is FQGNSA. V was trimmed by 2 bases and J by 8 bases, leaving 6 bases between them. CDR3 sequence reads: CASSLYEGELFF. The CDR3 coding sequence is TGTGCCAGCAGCTTATACGAGGGGGAGCTGTTTTTT.

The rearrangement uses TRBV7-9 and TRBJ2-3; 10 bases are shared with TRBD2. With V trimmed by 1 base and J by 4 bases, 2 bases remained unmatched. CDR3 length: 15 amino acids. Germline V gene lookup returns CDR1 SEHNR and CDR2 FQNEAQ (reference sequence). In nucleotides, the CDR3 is TGTGCCAGCAGCTTAGGGACTAGCGGTGCAGATACGCAGTATTTT. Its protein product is CASSLGTSGADTQYF. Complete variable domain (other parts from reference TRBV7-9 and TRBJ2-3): DTGVSQNPRHKITKRGQNVTFRCDPISEHNRLYWYRQTLGQGPEFLTYFQNEAQLEKSRLLSDRFSAERPKGSFSTLEIQRTEQGDSAMYLCASSLGTSGADTQYFGPGTRLTVL.

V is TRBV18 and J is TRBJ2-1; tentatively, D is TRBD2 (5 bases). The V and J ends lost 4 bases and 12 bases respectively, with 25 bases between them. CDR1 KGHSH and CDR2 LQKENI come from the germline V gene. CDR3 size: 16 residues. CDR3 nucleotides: TGTGCCAGCTCACATGCAGATGACTATGCCCTACGAGGGCAGTTCTTC. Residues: CASSHADDYALRGQFF.

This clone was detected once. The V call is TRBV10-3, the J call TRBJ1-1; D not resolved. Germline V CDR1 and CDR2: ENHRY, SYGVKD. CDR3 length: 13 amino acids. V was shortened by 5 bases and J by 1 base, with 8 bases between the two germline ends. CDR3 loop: CAISKDGNTEAFF. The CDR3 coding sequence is TGTGCCATCAGTAAGGACGGGAACACTGAAGCTTTCTTT.

The CDR3 protein is CASSLVQGDTEAFF. CDR3 sequence (DNA): TGTGCCAGCAGCTTAGTCCAGGGAGACACTGAAGCTTTCTTT. The chain employs TRBV7-8 and TRBJ1-1; tentatively, D is TRBD1 (5 bases). This CDR3 is built from 14 residues. Trimming cost V 1 base and J 3 bases, with 9 bases left between them. Germline lookup yields CDR1 SGHVS and CDR2 FQNEAQ.

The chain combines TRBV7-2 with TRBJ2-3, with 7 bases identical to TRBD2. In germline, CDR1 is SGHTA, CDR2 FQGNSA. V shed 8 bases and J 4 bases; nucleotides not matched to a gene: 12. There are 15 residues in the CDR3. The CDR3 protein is CASGPGRRGADTQYF. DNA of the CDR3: TGTGCCAGCGGCCCCGGGAGGCGCGGGGCAGATACGCAGTATTTT.

This CDR3 is CASSSGLASSYNEQFF. DNA of the CDR3: TGTGCCAGCAGTTCTGGACTAGCGTCGTCCTACAATGAGCAGTTCTTC. The V gene is TRBV27, the J gene TRBJ2-1; 9 nucleotides agree with TRBD2. Per germline, CDR1 MNHEY and CDR2 SMNVEV (reference sequence). CDR3 length: 16 residues. With 4 bases clipped from V and 1 base from J, the junction kept 5 bases outside the gene matches.

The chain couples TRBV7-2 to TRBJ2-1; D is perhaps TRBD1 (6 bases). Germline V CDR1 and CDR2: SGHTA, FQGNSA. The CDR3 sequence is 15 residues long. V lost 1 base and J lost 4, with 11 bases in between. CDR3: CASSLEEGVYNEQFF. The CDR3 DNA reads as TGTGCCAGCAGCTTAGAAGAGGGGGTATACAATGAGCAGTTCTTC.

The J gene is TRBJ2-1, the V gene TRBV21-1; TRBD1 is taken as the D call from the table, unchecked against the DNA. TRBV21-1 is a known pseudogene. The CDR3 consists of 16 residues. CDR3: CASSKALEGAYNEQFF. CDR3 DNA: TGTGCCAGCAGCAAAGCGCTCGAGGGGGCCTACAATGAGCAGTTCTTC.

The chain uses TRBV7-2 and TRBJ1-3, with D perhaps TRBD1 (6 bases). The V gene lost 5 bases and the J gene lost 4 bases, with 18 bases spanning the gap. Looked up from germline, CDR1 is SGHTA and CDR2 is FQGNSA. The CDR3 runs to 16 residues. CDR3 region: CASSVDSSPLGNTIYF. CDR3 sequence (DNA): TGTGCCAGCAGCGTGGACAGTTCCCCGCTGGGAAACACCATATATTTT.

The CDR3, as DNA: TGTGCCAGCAGCAAAGACACAGGGGGGAACACCGGGGAGCTGTTTTTT. This codes for CASSKDTGGNTGELFF. The chain has TRBV5-8 and TRBJ2-2; TRBD1 agrees at 8 bases. J lost 1 base, V lost 4 bases, and 6 bases had no gene match. Germline assignment: CDR1 SGHTS and CDR2 YDEGEE. This CDR3 region has 16 residues.

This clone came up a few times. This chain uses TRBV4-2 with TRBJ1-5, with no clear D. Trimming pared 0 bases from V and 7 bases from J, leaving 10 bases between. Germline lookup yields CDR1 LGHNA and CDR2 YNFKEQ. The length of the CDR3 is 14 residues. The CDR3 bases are TGTGCCAGCAGCCAAGAGTTGTGGCAACAGCCCCAGCATTTT. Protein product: CASSQELWQQPQHF.

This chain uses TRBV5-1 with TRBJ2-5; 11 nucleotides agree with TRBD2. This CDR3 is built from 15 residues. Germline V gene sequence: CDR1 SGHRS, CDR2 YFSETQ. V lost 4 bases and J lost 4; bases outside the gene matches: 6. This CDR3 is CASSPLGLAVETQYF. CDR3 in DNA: TGCGCCAGCAGCCCTCTGGGACTAGCGGTAGAGACCCAGTACTTC.

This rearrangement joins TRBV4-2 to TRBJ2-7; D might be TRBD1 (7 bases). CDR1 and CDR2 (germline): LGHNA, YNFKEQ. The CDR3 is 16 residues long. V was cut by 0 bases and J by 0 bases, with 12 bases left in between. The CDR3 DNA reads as TGTGCCAGCAGCCAAGATGGGAGGACAGGCTCCTACGAGCAGTACTTC. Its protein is CASSQDGRTGSYEQYF.

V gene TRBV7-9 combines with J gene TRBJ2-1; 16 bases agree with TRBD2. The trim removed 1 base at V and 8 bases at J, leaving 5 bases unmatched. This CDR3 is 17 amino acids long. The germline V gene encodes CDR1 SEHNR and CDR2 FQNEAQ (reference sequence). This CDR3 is CASSLGGTSGGEDEQFF. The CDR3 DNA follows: TGTGCCAGCAGCTTAGGCGGGACTAGCGGGGGGGAGGATGAGCAGTTCTTC.

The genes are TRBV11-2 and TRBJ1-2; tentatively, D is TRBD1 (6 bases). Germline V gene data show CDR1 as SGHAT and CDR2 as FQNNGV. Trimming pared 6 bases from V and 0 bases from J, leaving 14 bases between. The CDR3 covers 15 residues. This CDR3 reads CASRPDRLANYGYTF. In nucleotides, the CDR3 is TGTGCCAGCAGACCGGACAGATTAGCTAACTATGGCTACACCTTC.

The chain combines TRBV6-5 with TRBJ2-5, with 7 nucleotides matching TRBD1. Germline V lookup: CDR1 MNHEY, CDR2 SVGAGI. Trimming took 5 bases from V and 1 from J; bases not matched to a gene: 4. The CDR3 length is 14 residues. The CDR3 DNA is TGTGCCAGCAGTGATAACAGGGGCCAAGAGACCCAGTACTTC. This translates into CASSDNRGQETQYF.